This TCR beta chain was captured in a study of PD-1 blockade in classical Hodgkin lymphoma. Study-level results: Those starting nivolumab under 1 year post-ASCT were excluded. Patients who responded completely had about the same baseline diversity as newly diagnosed patients. Newly diagnosed patients were reported to start with lower TCR diversity than healthy donors.

The protocol was immunoSEQ multiplex PCR, while the TCRdb copy is restricted to in-frame clones and leaves out a portion. The sample has 55,000 to 65,000 clones, around 91% seen once. Exposure to brentuximab vedotin varied, and each patient had relapsed following autologous stem cell transplantation. With 5 bases clipped from V and 8 bases from J, the junction kept 12 bases outside the gene matches. This CDR3 contains 15 residues. Germline CDR1 is SGHTA and CDR2 is FQGTGA. A remark on this clone: Its specificity is not known.

The sequences come from peripheral blood mononuclear cells (PBMCs), collected at baseline. The sequence was obtained from a human donor with classical Hodgkin lymphoma. The V and J genes are TRBV7-3 and TRBJ2-3; 8 nucleotides agree with TRBD1. As DNA, the CDR3 is TGTGCCAGCAGCCACCAGGGGGCGGAGGCGGGTACGCAGTATTTT. Its protein product is CASSHQGAEAGTQYF.